This TCR beta chain is drawn from a study of T cell responses to AZD1222 COVID-19 vaccine. Findings and limits, study-wide: Unmutated regions of variants are reportedly targeted by nearly half of spike-specific TCRs. CD4 TCRs associated with vaccination spanned spike, dominating at 160-218 and 743-854. Clonal diversity may have been underestimated in mostly white British donors.

Clones were sequenced by immunoSEQ multiplex PCR, and TCRdb holds only the in-frame ones, with some missing. The table has 140,000 to 150,000 clones, about 91% seen once; the top ten hold over 13%. J gave up 7 bases and V 3 bases, and 15 bases lay outside the gene matches. Germline assignment: CDR1 MGHRA and CDR2 YSYEKL. CDR3 length: 18 residues. Comments on this clone: Its target is not known.

The material sequenced was peripheral blood, taken on day 0 of AZD1222 vaccination. This sequence was found in an adult in good health. The genes are TRBV4-1 and TRBJ1-2, with TRBD1 matching 12 bases. The CDR3: CASSQDTGTGGAMGGYTF. In nucleotides, the CDR3 is TGCGCCAGCAGCCAGGACACCGGGACAGGGGGCGCGATGGGTGGCTACACCTTC.